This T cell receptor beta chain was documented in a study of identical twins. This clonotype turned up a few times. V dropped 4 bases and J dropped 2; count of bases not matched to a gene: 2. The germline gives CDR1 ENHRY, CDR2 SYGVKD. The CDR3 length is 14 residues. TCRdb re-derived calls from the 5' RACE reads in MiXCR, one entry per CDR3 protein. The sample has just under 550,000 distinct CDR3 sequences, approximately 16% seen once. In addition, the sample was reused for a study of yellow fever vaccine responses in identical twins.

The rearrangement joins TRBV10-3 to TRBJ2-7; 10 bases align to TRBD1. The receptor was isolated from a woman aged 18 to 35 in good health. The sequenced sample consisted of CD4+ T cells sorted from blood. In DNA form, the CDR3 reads TGTGCCATCAGTGTCGGGACAGGGGCCTACGAGCAGTACTTC. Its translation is CAISVGTGAYEQYF.